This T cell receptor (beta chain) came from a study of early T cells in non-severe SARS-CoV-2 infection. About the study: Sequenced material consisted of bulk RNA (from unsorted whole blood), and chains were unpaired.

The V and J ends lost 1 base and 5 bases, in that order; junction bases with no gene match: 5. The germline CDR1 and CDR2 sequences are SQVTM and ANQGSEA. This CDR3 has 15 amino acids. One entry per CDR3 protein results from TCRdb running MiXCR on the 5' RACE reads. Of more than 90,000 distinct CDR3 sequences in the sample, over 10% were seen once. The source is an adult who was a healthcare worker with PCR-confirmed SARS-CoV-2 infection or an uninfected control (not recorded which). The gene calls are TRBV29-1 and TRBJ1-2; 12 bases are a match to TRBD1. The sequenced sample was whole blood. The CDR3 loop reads CSVEVGTGGLYGYTF. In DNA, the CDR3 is TGCAGCGTTGAAGTAGGGACAGGGGGCCTTTATGGCTACACCTTC. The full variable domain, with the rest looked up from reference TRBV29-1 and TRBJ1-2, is SAVISQKPSRDICQRGTSLTIQCQVDSQVTMMFWYRQQPGQSLTLIATANQGSEATYESGFVIDKFPISRPNLTFSTLTVSNMSPEDSSIYLCSVEVGTGGLYGYTFGSGTRLTVV.